One T cell receptor (beta chain) is described in this entry. This clone came up many times. Its antigen target is currently unknown. No qualities accompany the bases; no much larger clone lies one base away. This sample was taken from a study of T cells after posttransplantation cyclophosphamide (dated by TCRdb to about 2016). Regarding the complete study: Using TRB sequencing, the study followed how the T cell repertoire reconstituted after myeloablative bone marrow transplantation in which posttransplantation cyclophosphamide served as GVHD prophylaxis. Antigen receptor sequencing covered samples from a few dozen PTCy-treated patients and over 15 of their related bone marrow donors. Blood from every one of the 30 or so PTCy patients who had 1-year posttransplant specimens underwent TRB sequencing. TRB sequencing was also done on up to about 3 additional blood samples from 2 to 5.2 years after transplant in 3 patients, and on pretransplant blood from several patients. Because TRA and TRB clonality correlated tightly in several samples, later TCR analyses were limited to TRB. Public TRB sequences were checked against a database of over 3,500 sequences associated with responses to pathogens, tumor antigens, self-antigens and alloantigens. The paper's findings and limits, for the study overall: Donor-recipient similarity was low at 1-2 months but rose over the first year, and later blood repertoires were often dominated by donor CD8+ memory clones. Across 45 patients, recipient CMV seropositivity and CMV reactivation were highly associated with TRB clonality; PTCy diversity was similar to CNI/methotrexate controls. The TRB repertoires of T cells infiltrating skin or GI tract showed only limited overlap with the TRB repertoires of T cells in blood.

Genomic DNA was used for TRB sequencing, which was performed with the immunoSEQ assay at survey resolution or with the hsTCRB kit. In the original analysis: The immunoSEQ software was used for initial read processing, and the LymphoSeq R package was used for repertoire analyses. Clonality was computed as 1 minus normalized Shannon entropy, and a Gini coefficient was also calculated for each TRB dataset. Phenotypes of unsorted samples were inferred by mapping TRB sequences from sorted subsets of the recipient or donor onto unsorted samples of the same recipient. What TCRdb holds here is the immuneACCESS table cut down to in-frame rearrangements. Part of the clones is not present; checked against another copy, under half of the missing clones reflect an unresolved V gene, and the others are unexplained. That table furnishes V, J and clone size, whereas the DNA furnished D and trimming. The table shows approximately 12,000 clones here, with no singletons. The ten largest clonotypes hold approximately 26% of the sample.

Sample treatment or condition, as interpreted from the label and publication: high-dose cyclophosphamide on days +3 and +4 as single-agent GVHD prophylaxis. PTCy patients received busulfan and fludarabine conditioning, a related or unrelated marrow graft, and cyclophosphamide on days +3 and +4. The PTCy-treated patients were drawn from a prospective, multi-institutional clinical trial. Peripheral blood and bone marrow mononuclear cells were isolated by Ficoll-Hypaque density centrifugation and cryopreserved. This receptor was taken from a female patient in her forties or fifties who received an allogeneic stem cell transplant from a related donor, was CMV-positive, and had acute GVHD only. Donor T cells from the graft may be present among the T cells after a transplant. The specimen comprised PBMCs, sampled after allogeneic stem cell transplant with posttransplant cyclophosphamide.

The CDR3 has the sequence CASKRAGSDTQYF. The sequenced DNA: TGTGCCAGCAAGAGGGCGGGATCAGATACGCAGTATTTT. Recombination linked TRBV11-3 to TRBJ2-3; TRBD2 could be the D gene, as 6 bases match. Between the V and J ends, shortened by 7 bases and 4 bases respectively, the junction contains 12 bases. The CDR3 measures 13 amino acids from cysteine to phenylalanine. Kept here is only the CDR3 DNA, which spans 39 bases and is read in frame from base 1. CDR1 is given as SGHNT and CDR2 as YENEEA, both from the germline V gene.